Included here is one T cell receptor (beta chain) sequence, with context. What it binds is not known. These data belong to a study of Ad26.COV2.S vaccination and SARS-CoV-2 variants. Broader study findings: An underestimation of total T cell responses may have resulted from the TCR breadth and depth analyses. In vaccinated individuals, spike-specific CD8+ and CD4+ T cell responses reportedly displayed substantial breadth. Vaccinees showed greater spike-specific TCR breadth than placebo recipients.

The protocol was immunoSEQ multiplex PCR, while the TCRdb copy is restricted to in-frame clones and leaves out a portion. The table has approximately 300,000 clones, 85% seen once. The CDR3 sequence is 14 residues long. CDR1 is SGDLS and CDR2 is YYNGEE in the germline V gene. V shed 0 bases and J shed 2 bases, with 5 bases lying between them. The sample's treatment: around 19 received Ad26.COV2.S at low or high dose, single or two shots; several received placebo; per-sample allocation not given. The study sampled participants on day 63 after the first vaccine or placebo injection. The chain has TRBV9 and TRBJ2-2; D is undetermined. The clonotype originates from a person aged 18-65 years who received the Ad26.COV2.S COVID-19 vaccine or a placebo. The sample here was peripheral blood, taken in a trial of Ad26.COV2.S vaccine versus placebo. The CDR3 reads CASSVVQNTGELFF. In DNA, the CDR3 is TGTGCCAGCAGCGTAGTTCAAAACACCGGGGAGCTGTTTTTT.